Following are 7 T cell receptor beta chains from one sample sequenced in a study of regulatory T cells in long-lasting Graves disease. The time point here: newly diagnosed GD, antithyroid drugs for less than 3 months. Extracted RNA from PBMCs served as the source of the TCR library. Arm-PCR of CDR3 regions and iRepertoire HTBI primers were used to build TCR beta libraries. In TCRdb, the multiplex PCR reads were re-called with MiXCR into one record per CDR3 protein. This sample has around 360,000 distinct CDR3 sequences, with roughly 17% found just once. The same data also contributed to another study, on T cells in Graves' hyperthyroidism and ophthalmopathy.

The material was peripheral blood mononuclear cells (PBMCs), obtained at new diagnosis, from a patient treated with antithyroid drugs. These receptors all come from a woman under 30 with Graves disease.

V gene TRBV6-5 combines with J gene TRBJ1-5; D perhaps matches TRBD1 (6 bases). Germline values: CDR1 MNHEY, CDR2 SVGAGI. The length of the CDR3 is 15 residues. The V end lost 0 bases, the J end lost 5 bases, and 11 bases lay between the germline ends. CDR3 in amino acids: CASSYSSRGDQPQHF. DNA for the CDR3: TGTGCCAGCAGTTACTCTAGCAGGGGCGATCAGCCCCAGCATTTT.

There are a few counts of this clonotype. A much larger clone lies a single base off, so this may be a read error. The genes are TRBV6-1 and TRBJ2-7, with 8 bases aligning to TRBD2. CDR1 and CDR2 (germline): MNHNS, SASEGT. The CDR3 contains 17 residues. Trimming at V came to 4 bases and at J to 5 bases, leaving 16 bases not matched to a gene. In DNA form, the CDR3 reads TGTGCCAGCAGTGTAGCGCTTCCATTGACTAGCGTCAACGAGCAGTACTTC. It is translated as CASSVALPLTSVNEQYF.

This clonotype was seen many times. The chain combines TRBV7-9 with TRBJ1-1, with D hard to call. The CDR3 runs to 10 residues. Germline CDR1 is SEHNR and CDR2 is FQNEAQ (reference sequence). Trimming pared 2 bases from V and 11 bases from J, leaving 6 bases between. In DNA, the CDR3 is TGTGCCAGCAGCTTAACTGGCGCTTTCTTT. The encoded protein is CASSLTGAFF.

This clonotype has just a few counts. A much larger clone is a single base away; this may be a read error. The V gene is TRBV3-1, the J gene TRBJ2-3, with a weak D call TRBD1 (6 bases). Germline assignment: CDR1 LGHDT and CDR2 YNNKEL (reference sequence). This CDR3 is 16 amino acids long. The CDR3 DNA reads as TGTGCCAGCGGCCAAAGACTTACAGGGTACACAGATACGCAGTATTTT. This sequence encodes CASGQRLTGYTDTQYF.

At least ten counts were recorded for this clonotype. The genes are TRBV28 and TRBJ1-2, with a possible D match to TRBD1 (5 bases). Trimming took 4 bases from V and 4 from J, leaving 16 bases between them. This CDR3 spans 15 amino acids. Per the germline V gene, CDR1 is MDHEN and CDR2 is SYDVKM. CDR3: CASSSDNWGLYGYTF. The CDR3 DNA reads TGTGCCAGCAGTTCCGACAACTGGGGCCTCTATGGCTACACCTTC.

This clonotype was seen many times. The chain joins TRBV13 to TRBJ2-7; 8 bases are shared with TRBD1. Germline-derived CDR1 and CDR2 are PRHDT and FYEKMQ (reference sequence). The V and J ends lost 6 bases and 3 bases, in that order; junction bases with no gene match: 7. The CDR3 covers 14 residues. Here the CDR3 reads CASRPGTGDYEQYF. CDR3 nucleotide sequence: TGTGCCAGCAGGCCCGGGACAGGCGACTACGAGCAGTACTTC.

The V and J genes are TRBV5-1 and TRBJ2-1, with 15 bases identical to TRBD2. This CDR3 spans 19 amino acids. J lost 1 base, V lost 4 bases, and 9 bases had no gene match. From germline, CDR1 is SGHRS and CDR2 YFSETQ. DNA of the CDR3: TGCGCCAGCAGCAGCCAAGGGACTAGCGGGGGGCCTTCCTACAATGAGCAGTTCTTC. It codes for CASSSQGTSGGPSYNEQFF.